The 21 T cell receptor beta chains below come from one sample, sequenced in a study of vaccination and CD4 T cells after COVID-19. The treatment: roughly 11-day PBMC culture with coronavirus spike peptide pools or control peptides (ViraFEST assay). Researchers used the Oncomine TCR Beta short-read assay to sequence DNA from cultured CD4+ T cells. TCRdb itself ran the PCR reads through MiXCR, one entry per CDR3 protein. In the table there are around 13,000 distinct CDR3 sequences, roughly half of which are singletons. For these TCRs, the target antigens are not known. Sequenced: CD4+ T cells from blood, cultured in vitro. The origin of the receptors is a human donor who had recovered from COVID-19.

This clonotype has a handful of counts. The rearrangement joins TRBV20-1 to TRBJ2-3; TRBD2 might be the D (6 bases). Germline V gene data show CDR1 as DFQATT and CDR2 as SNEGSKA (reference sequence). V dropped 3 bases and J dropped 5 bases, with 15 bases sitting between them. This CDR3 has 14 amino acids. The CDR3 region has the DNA TGCAGTGCTAGTATCGGGAGTACGATAGATACGCAGTATTTT. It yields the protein CSASIGSTIDTQYF.

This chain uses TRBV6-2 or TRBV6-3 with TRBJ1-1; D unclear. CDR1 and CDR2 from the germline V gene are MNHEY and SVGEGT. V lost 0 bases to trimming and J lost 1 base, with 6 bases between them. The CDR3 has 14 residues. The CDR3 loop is CASSYSKGNTEAFF. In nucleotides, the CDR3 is TGTGCCAGCAGTTACTCTAAAGGGAACACTGAAGCTTTCTTT.

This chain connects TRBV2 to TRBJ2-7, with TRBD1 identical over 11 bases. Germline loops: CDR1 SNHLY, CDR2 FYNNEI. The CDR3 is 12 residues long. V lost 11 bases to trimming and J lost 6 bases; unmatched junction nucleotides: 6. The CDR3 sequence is CAGSGTGGEQYF. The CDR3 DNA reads TGTGCCGGCTCCGGGACAGGGGGCGAGCAGTACTTC.

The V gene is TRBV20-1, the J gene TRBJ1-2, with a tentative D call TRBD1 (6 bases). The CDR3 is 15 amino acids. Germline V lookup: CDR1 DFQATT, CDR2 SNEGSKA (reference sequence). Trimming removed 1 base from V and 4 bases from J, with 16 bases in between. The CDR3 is CSARGTGTWSYGYTF. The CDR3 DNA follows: TGCAGTGCTAGAGGTACAGGGACCTGGAGCTATGGCTACACCTTC.

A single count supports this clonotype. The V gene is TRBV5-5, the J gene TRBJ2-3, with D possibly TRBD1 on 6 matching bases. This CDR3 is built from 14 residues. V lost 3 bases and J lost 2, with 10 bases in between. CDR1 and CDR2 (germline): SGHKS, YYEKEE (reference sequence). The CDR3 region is CASSSGQHTDTQYF. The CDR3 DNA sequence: TGTGCCAGCAGCTCAGGACAGCACACAGATACGCAGTATTTT.

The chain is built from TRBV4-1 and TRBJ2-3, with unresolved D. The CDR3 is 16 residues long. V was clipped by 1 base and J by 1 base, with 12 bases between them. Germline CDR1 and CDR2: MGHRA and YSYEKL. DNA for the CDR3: TGCGCCAGCAGCCAAGGAATGGGTTTGGGCACAGATACGCAGTATTTT. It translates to CASSQGMGLGTDTQYF.

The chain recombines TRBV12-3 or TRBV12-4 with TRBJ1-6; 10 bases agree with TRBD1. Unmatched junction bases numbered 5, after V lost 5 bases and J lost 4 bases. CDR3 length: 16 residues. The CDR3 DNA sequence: TGTGCCAGCAGTGCGACAGGGGGCAGTTATAATTCACCCCTCCACTTT. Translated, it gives CASSATGGSYNSPLHF.

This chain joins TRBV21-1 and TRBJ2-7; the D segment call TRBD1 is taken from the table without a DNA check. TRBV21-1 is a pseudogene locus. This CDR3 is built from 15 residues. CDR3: CASSKGERVNYEQYF. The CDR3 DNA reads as TGTGCCAGCAGCAAGGGCGAAAGAGTAAACTACGAGCAGTACTTC.

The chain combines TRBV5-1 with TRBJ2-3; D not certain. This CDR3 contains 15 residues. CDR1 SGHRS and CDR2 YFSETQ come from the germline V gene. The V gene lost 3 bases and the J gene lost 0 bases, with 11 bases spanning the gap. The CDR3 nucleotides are TGCGCCAGCAGCTCGGTACGGTTGAGCACAGATACGCAGTATTTT. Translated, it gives CASSSVRLSTDTQYF.

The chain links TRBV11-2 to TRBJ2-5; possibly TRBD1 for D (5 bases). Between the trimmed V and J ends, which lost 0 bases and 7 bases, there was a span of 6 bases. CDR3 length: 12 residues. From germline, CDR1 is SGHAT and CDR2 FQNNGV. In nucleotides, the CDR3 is TGTGCCAGCAGCTTAGAAGGGGTGACCCAGTACTTC. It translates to CASSLEGVTQYF.

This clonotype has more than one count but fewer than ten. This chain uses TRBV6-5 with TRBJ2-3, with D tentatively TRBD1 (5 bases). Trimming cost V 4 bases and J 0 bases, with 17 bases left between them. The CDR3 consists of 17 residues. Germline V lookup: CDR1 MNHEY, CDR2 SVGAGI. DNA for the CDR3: TGTGCCAGCAGTTCCGCAGGGCGTGGGTCTAGCACAGATACGCAGTATTTT. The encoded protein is CASSSAGRGSSTDTQYF.

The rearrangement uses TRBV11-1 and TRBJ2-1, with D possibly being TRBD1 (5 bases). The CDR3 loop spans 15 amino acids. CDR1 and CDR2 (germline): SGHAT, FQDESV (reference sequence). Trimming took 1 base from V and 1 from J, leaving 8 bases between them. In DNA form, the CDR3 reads TGTGCCAGCAGCTTAGACAGGCCTTCCTACAATGAGCAGTTCTTC. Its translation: CASSLDRPSYNEQFF.

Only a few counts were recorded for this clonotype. The CDR3 DNA sequence: TGTGCCAGCAGTTTAGGGAGCGGGAGTTCGCTCATAGAGACCCAGTACTTC. This gives the protein CASSLGSGSSLIETQYF. This chain connects TRBV12-3 or TRBV12-4 to TRBJ2-5; 8 positions match TRBD2. CDR3 length equals 17 residues. V lost 1 base, J lost 4 bases, and 11 bases stayed unmatched.

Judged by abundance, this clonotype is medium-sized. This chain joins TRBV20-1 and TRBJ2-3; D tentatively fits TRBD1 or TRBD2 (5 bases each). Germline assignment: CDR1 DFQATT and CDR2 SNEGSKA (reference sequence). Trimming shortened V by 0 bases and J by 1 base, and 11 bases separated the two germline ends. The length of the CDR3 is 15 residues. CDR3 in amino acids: CSARDLGRRTDTQYF. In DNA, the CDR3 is TGCAGTGCTAGAGATCTGGGACGCCGCACAGATACGCAGTATTTT.

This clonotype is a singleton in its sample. CDR3 bases: TGCAGTGCTAGAGGGACTAGCGGGACCCAAGAGACCCAGTACTTC. Encoded protein: CSARGTSGTQETQYF. The genes are TRBV20-1 and TRBJ2-5; the match to TRBD2 covers 12 bases. CDR1 DFQATT and CDR2 SNEGSKA come from the germline V gene (reference sequence). V gave up 1 base and J gave up 1 base; unmatched junction bases: 1. CDR3 length: 15 amino acids.

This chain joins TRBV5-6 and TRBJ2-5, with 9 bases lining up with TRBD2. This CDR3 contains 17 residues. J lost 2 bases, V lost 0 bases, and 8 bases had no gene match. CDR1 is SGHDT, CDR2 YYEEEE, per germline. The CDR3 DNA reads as TGTGCCAGCAGCTTGGCGGGCCTAGCGGGGAGACAAGAGACCCAGTACTTC. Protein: CASSLAGLAGRQETQYF.

CDR3 sequence: CASSKTDPGQGETQYF. CDR3 nucleotides: TGTGCCAGCAGTAAAACGGATCCGGGACAGGGAGAGACCCAGTACTTC. The rearrangement links TRBV6-2 or TRBV6-3 to TRBJ2-5; 9 nucleotides agree with TRBD1. The germline CDR1 and CDR2 sequences are MNHEY and SVGEGT. Trimming removed 5 bases from V and 4 bases from J; junction bases left unmatched: 11. The CDR3 sequence is 16 residues long.

The CDR3 protein is CASSEQNSPLHF. Here the CDR3 DNA reads TGCGCCAGCAGTGAGCAAAATTCACCCCTCCACTTT. This sequence joins TRBV10-2 and TRBJ1-6, with D unclear. From germline, CDR1 is WSHSY and CDR2 SAAADI. The CDR3 has 12 residues. Trimming pared 2 bases from V and 7 bases from J, leaving 3 bases between.

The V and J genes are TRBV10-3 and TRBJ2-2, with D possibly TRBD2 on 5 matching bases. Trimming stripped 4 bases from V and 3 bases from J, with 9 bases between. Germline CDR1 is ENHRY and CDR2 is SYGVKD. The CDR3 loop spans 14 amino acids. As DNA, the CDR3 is TGTGCCATCAGTGCCCGGACTGACACCGGGGAGCTGTTTTTT. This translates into CAISARTDTGELFF.

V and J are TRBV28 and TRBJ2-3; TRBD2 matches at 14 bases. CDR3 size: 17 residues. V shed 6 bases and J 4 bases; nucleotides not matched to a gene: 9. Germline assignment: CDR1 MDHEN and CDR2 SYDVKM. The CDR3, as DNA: TGTGCCAGCAGCTATATCAGACTAGCGGGAGGGGCAGATACGCAGTATTTT. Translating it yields CASSYIRLAGGADTQYF.

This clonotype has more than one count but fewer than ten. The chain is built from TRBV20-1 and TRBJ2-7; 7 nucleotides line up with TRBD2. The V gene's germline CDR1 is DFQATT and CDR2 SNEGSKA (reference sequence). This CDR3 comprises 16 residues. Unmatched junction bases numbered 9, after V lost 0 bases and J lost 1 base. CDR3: CSAREIRRGLSYEQYF. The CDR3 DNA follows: TGCAGTGCTAGAGAGATCCGGCGGGGACTATCCTACGAGCAGTACTTC.